These 6 T cell receptor beta chains originate from one sample sequenced in a study of CD4 and CD8 cells across lung adenocarcinoma regions. One entry per CDR3 protein results from TCRdb running MiXCR on the PCR reads. The sample has about 19,000 distinct CDR3 sequences, 46% seen once. The sequencing sample was made of CD4+ T cells from the margin of a lung tumor. Receptors originate from a male donor with lung adenocarcinoma. The CD4 and CD8 labels of this study may be unreliable.

This clonotype was found a few times. This chain uses TRBV27 with TRBJ2-1, with 9 bases identical to TRBD2. The last part of the DNA fits TRBJ2-7 better; the J call may be wrong. The CDR3 covers 16 residues. The germline CDR1 and CDR2 sequences are MNHEY and SMNVEV (reference sequence). The CDR3 DNA sequence: TGTGCCAGCAGTCCTTTAGCGGGAGAAGGCTCCTACGAGCAGTACTTC. It encodes CASSPLAGEGSYEQYF.

This clonotype was seen many times. The rearrangement joins TRBV27 to TRBJ2-5; 13 bases align to TRBD2. This CDR3 has 15 residues. The germline V gene encodes CDR1 MNHEY and CDR2 SMNVEV (reference sequence). Germline trimming cut 5 bases from V and 5 bases from J; bases unmatched to any gene: 5. The CDR3 spells CASSQLAGGQETQYF. CDR3 in DNA: TGTGCCAGCAGTCAACTAGCGGGAGGGCAGGAGACCCAGTACTTC.

By sample share, this clonotype is medium-sized (0.01 to 0.1%). The chain has TRBV6-1 and TRBJ1-2, with TRBD1 as a possible D gene (5 bases). This CDR3 spans 14 amino acids. V dropped 8 bases and J dropped 3 bases, with 16 bases sitting between them. Germline V gene sequence: CDR1 MNHNS, CDR2 SASEGT. The CDR3 DNA reads TGTGCCAGCCAACCCCGCGGGGGGGACTATGGCTACACCTTC. This gives the protein CASQPRGGDYGYTF.

There are a few counts of this clonotype. The chain couples TRBV10-1 to TRBJ2-7; a weak D match, TRBD2 (5 bases). Germline values: CDR1 WNHNN, CDR2 SYGVQD (reference sequence). V was cut by 3 bases and J by 5 bases, with 11 bases left in between. The CDR3 is 13 amino acids. Written as DNA, the CDR3 is TGCGCCAGCAGTGACCCTAGCATCAACGAGCAGTACTTC. Amino acid sequence: CASSDPSINEQYF.

This chain links TRBV20-1 with TRBJ2-3, with 11 bases identical to TRBD1. This CDR3 comprises 14 residues. With V trimmed by 4 bases and J by 5 bases, 5 bases remained unmatched. From germline, CDR1 is DFQATT and CDR2 SNEGSKA (reference sequence). This chain's CDR3 is CSATGQGAVDTQYF. The DNA of the CDR3 is TGCAGTGCTACAGGACAGGGGGCTGTAGATACGCAGTATTTT.

This clonotype was detected many times. This chain links TRBV27 with TRBJ2-5, with TRBD1 matching over 7 bases. Germline-derived CDR1 and CDR2 are MNHEY and SMNVEV (reference sequence). The CDR3 spans 14 residues. V dropped 7 bases and J dropped 10; count of bases not matched to a gene: 15. The CDR3 region has the DNA TGTGCCAGCACTATGAGGGGGCCCGCTGAGGTCCAGTACTTC. Amino acid sequence: CASTMRGPAEVQYF.